Sequencing of this T cell receptor beta chain was carried out in a study of CD8 T cells in ankylosing spondylitis. This clonotype was seen a handful of times. The antigen remains unidentified. Study outcomes and limitations: Clones tied to disease were said to be significantly enriched in matched ankylosing spondylitis synovial fluid. Disease-linked clones were CD8+ and relatively rare in peripheral blood. A motif of fewer than ten highly homologous TCR beta variants was seen as apparently characteristic of ankylosing spondylitis blood. Some of the motif variants had earlier been found in reactive arthritis patients' fluid and blood.

Researchers built TCR beta libraries using quantitative 5'-RACE with molecular barcodes. TCRdb ran MiXCR on the 5' RACE reads and lists one entry per CDR3 protein. The data contain 500,000 to 550,000 distinct CDR3 sequences, roughly an eighth of them singletons. Germline lookup yields CDR1 SGHRS and CDR2 YFSETQ. Trimming took 4 bases from V and 7 from J, leaving 17 bases between them. The CDR3 spans 15 residues. This receptor was taken from a male donor with ankylosing spondylitis. J is TRBJ2-2 and V is TRBV5-1; tentatively, D is TRBD1 (5 bases). Material: blood, either unsorted or a sorted T cell fraction (not recorded which). In DNA, the CDR3 is TGCGCCAGCAGCCTGATAACAGGTCAAGGCGGGGAGCTGTTTTTT. This codes for CASSLITGQGGELFF.